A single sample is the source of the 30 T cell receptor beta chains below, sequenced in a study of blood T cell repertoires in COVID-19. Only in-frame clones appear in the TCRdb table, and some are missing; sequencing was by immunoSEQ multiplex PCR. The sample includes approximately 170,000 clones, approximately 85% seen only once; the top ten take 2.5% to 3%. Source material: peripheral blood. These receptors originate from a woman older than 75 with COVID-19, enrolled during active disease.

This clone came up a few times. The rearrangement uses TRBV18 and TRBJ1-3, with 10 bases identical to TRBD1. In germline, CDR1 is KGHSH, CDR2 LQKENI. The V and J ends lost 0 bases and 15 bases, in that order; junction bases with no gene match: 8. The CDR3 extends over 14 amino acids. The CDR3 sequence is CASSPPQSWDRGYF. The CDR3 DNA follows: TGTGCCAGCTCACCACCTCAATCATGGGACAGGGGATATTTT.

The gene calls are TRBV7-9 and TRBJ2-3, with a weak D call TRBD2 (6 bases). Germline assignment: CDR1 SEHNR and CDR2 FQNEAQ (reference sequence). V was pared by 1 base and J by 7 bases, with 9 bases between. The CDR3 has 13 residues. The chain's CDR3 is CASSLDGGNTQYF. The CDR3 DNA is TGTGCCAGCAGCTTAGATGGCGGGAATACGCAGTATTTT.

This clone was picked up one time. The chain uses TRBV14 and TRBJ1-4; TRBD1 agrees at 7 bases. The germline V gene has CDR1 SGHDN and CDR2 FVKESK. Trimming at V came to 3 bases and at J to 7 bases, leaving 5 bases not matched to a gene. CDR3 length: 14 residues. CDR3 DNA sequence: TGTGCCAGCAGCCAGAGGGGGCTTAGTGAAAAACTGTTTTTT. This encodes CASSQRGLSEKLFF.

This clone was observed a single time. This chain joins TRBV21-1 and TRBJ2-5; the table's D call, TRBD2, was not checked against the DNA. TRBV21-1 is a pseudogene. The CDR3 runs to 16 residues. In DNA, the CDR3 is TGTGCCAGCAGCAAACGGTCTAGCGGGGACCAAGAGACCCAGTACTTC. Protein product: CASSKRSSGDQETQYF.

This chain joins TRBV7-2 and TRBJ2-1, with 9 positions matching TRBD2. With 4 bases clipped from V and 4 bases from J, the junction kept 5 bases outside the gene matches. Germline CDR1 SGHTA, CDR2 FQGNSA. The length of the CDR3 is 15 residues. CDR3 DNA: TGTGCCAGCAGCTCAAGGAGCGGGGGGTACAATGAGCAGTTCTTC. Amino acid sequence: CASSSRSGGYNEQFF.

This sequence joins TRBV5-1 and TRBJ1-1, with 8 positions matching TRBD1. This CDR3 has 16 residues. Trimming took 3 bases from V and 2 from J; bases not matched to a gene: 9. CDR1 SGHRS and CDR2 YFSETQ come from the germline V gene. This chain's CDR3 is CASSSATGQGNTEAFF. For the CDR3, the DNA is TGCGCCAGCAGCTCCGCAACCGGACAGGGTAACACTGAAGCTTTCTTT.

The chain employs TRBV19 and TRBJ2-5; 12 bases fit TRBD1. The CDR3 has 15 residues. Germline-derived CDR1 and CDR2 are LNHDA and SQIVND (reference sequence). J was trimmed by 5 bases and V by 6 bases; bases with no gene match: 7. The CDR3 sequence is CASRGPGQGAETQYF. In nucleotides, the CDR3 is TGTGCCAGTAGGGGACCGGGACAGGGGGCTGAGACCCAGTACTTC.

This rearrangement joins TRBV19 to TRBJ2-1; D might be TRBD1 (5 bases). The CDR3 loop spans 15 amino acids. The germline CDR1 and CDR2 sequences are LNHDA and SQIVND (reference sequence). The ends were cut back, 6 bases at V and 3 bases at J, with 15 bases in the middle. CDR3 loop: CASSRVGSVYNEQFF. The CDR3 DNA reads TGTGCCAGTAGCAGGGTGGGATCGGTCTACAATGAGCAGTTCTTC.

This CDR3 is CASSLEQGRGLGGYTF. The DNA of the CDR3 is TGTGCCAGCAGCTTGGAGCAGGGTAGGGGACTGGGTGGCTACACCTTC. The rearrangement links TRBV5-4 to TRBJ1-2; maybe TRBD1 (5 bases). The CDR3 is 16 amino acids. The germline V gene has CDR1 SGHNT and CDR2 YYREEE (reference sequence). Trimming cost V 0 bases and J 7 bases, with 19 bases left between them.

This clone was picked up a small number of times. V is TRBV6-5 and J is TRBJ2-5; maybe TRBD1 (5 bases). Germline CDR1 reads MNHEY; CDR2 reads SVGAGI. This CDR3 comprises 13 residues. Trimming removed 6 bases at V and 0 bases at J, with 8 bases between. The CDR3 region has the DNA TGTGCCAGCAGGCGGACATACCAAGAGACCCAGTACTTC. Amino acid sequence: CASRRTYQETQYF.

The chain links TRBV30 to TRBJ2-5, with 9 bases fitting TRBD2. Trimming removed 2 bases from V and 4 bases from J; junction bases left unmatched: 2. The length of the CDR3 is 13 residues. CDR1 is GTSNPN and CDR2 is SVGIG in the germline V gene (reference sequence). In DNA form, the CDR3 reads TGTGCCTGGAGTCGACTAGCGGCAGAGACCCAGTACTTC. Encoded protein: CAWSRLAAETQYF.

The CDR3 region has the DNA TGTGCCACCAGCAGCCTTGACAGGGGGTATGAAAAACTGTTTTTT. Protein: CATSSLDRGYEKLFF. The rearrangement links TRBV15 to TRBJ1-4; 9 bases align to TRBD1. Germline assignment: CDR1 LNHNV and CDR2 YYDKDF (reference sequence). V lost 3 bases, J lost 6 bases, and 5 bases stayed unmatched. There are 15 residues in the CDR3.

CDR3 coding DNA: TGTGCCAGTAGTGGGCTAGCGGTTACGAACACCGGGGAGCTGTTTTTT. Protein product: CASSGLAVTNTGELFF. V usage is TRBV19 and J usage is TRBJ2-2, with 7 bases fitting TRBD2. Germline V lookup: CDR1 LNHDA, CDR2 SQIVND (reference sequence). J lost 0 bases, V lost 5 bases, and 6 bases had no gene match. The CDR3 has 16 amino acids.

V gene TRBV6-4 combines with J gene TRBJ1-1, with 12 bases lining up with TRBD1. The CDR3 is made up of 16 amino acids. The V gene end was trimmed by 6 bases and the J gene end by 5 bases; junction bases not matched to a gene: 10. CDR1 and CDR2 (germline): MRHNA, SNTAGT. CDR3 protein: CASRGTGGTGNTEAFF. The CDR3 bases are TGTGCCAGCAGGGGGACAGGGGGCACTGGGAATACTGAAGCTTTCTTT.

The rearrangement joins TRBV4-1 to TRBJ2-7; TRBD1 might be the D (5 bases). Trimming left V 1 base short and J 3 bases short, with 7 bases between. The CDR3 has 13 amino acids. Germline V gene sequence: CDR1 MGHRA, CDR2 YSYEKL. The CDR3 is CASSQAGRYEQYF. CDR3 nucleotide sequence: TGCGCCAGCAGCCAAGCAGGGCGCTACGAGCAGTACTTC.

Here the CDR3 reads CATSLQGVNTGELFF. For the CDR3, the DNA is TGTGCCACCAGCCTACAGGGGGTGAACACCGGGGAGCTGTTTTTT. The chain employs TRBV10-3 and TRBJ2-2; 8 nucleotides agree with TRBD1. This CDR3 is built from 15 residues. J was trimmed by 1 base and V by 10 bases; bases with no gene match: 8. Germline V lookup: CDR1 ENHRY, CDR2 SYGVKD.

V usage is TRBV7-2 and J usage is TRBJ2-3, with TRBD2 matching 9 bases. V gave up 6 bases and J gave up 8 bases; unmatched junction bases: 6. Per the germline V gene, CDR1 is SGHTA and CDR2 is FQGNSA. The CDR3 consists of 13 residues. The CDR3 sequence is CASRLSSGATQYF. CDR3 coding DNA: TGTGCCAGCAGATTGTCTAGCGGGGCTACGCAGTATTTT.

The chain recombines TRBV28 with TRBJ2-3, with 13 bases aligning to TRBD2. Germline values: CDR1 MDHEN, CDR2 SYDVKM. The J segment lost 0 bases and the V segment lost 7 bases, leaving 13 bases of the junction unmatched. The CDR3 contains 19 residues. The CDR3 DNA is TGTGCCAGCAATCCGTGGGCCGGGACTAGCGGGAAGAGCACAGATACGCAGTATTTT. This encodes CASNPWAGTSGKSTDTQYF.

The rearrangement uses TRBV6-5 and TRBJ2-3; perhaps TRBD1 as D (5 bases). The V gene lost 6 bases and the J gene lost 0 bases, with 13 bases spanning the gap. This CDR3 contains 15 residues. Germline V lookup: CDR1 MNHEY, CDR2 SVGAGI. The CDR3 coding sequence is TGTGCCAGCAGGGCTAGGGGTTCTAGCACAGATACGCAGTATTTT. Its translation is CASRARGSSTDTQYF.

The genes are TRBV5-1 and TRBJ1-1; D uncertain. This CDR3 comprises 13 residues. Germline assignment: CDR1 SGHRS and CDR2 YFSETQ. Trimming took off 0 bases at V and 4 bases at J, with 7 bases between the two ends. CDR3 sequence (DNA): TGCGCCAGCAGCTTGGTGGCAGGCACTGAAGCTTTCTTT. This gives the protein CASSLVAGTEAFF. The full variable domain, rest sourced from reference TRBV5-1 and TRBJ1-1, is KAGVTQTPRYLIKTRGQQVTLSCSPISGHRSVSWYQQTPGQGLQFLFEYFSETQRNKGNFPGRFSGRQFSNSRSEMNVSTLELGDSALYLCASSLVAGTEAFFGQGTRLTVV.

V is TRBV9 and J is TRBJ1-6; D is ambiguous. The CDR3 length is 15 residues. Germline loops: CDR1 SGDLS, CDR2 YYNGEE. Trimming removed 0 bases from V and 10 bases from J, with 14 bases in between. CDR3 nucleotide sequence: TGTGCCAGCAGCGTAGCAACGGCAACTATCTCACCCCTCCACTTT. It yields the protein CASSVATATISPLHF.

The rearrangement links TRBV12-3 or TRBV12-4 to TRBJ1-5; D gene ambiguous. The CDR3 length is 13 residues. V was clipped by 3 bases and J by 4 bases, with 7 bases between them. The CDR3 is CASSLRGNQPQHF. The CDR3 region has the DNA TGTGCCAGCAGTTTGAGAGGGAATCAGCCCCAGCATTTT.

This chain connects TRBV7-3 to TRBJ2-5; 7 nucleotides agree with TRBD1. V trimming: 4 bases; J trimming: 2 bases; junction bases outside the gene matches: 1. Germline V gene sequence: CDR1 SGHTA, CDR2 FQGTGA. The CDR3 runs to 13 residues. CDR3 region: CASSWGQQETQYF. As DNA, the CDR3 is TGTGCCAGCAGCTGGGGACAGCAAGAGACCCAGTACTTC.

CDR3 amino acids: CASSLGGTGETQYF. The CDR3 DNA reads as TGTGCCAGCAGTCTGGGGGGGACGGGGGAGACCCAGTACTTC. The J gene is TRBJ2-5, the V gene TRBV6-6; 7 nucleotides line up with TRBD2. CDR1 and CDR2 from the germline V gene are MNHNY and SVGAGI (reference sequence). The CDR3 totals 14 residues. Trimming cost V 5 bases and J 5 bases; bases outside gene matches: 8.

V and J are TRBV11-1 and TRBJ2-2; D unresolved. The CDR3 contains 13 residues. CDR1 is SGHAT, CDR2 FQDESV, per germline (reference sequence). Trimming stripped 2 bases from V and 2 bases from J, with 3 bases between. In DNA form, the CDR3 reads TGTGCCAGCAGCTTAACTAACACCGGGGAGCTGTTTTTT. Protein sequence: CASSLTNTGELFF.

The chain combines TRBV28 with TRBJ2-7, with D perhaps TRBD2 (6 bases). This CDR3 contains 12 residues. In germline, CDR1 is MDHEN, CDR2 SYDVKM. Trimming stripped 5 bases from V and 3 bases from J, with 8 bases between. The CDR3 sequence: CASSVGSYEQYF. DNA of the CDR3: TGTGCCAGCAGTGTCGGGAGCTACGAGCAGTACTTC.

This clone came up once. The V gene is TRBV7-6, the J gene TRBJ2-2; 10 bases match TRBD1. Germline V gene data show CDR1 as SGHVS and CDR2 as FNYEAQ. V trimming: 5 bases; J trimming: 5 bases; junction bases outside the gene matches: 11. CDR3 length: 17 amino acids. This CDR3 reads CASSAMGQGRRTGELFF. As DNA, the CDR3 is TGTGCCAGCAGCGCTATGGGACAGGGGAGGAGGACCGGGGAGCTGTTTTTT.

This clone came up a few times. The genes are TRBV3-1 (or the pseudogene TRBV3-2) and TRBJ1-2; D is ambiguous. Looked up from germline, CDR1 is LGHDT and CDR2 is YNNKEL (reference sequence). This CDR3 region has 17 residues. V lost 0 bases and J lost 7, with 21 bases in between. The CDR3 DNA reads TGTGCCAGCAGCCAAGATCTAATAACCTCCCAAACGTCTGGCTACACCTTC. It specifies CASSQDLITSQTSGYTF.

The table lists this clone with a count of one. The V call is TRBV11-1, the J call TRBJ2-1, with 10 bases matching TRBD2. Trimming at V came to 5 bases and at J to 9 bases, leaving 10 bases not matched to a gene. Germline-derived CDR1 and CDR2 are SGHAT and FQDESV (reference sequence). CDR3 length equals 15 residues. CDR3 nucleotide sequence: TGTGCCAGCAGCCCCCGTAGCGGGAGGTTGGCTGAGCAGTTCTTC. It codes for CASSPRSGRLAEQFF.

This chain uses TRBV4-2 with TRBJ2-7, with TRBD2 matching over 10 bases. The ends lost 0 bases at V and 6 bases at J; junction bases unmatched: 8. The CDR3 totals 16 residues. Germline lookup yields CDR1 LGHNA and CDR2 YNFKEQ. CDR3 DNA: TGTGCCAGCAGCCAAGACGCTCTAGCGGGAGCAGGCGAGCAGTACTTC. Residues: CASSQDALAGAGEQYF.